This T cell receptor beta chain was recorded in a study of blood T cell repertoires in COVID-19. Across the whole study: COVID-19 samples, acute and convalescent, were from the United States, Italy and Spain.

Generated by immunoSEQ multiplex PCR, the TCRdb table keeps only in-frame clones and is missing some. The repertoire holds roughly 130,000 clones, with 86% as singletons. This CDR3 contains 12 residues. Trimming pared 3 bases from V and 13 bases from J, leaving 15 bases between. The germline gives CDR1 GTSNPN, CDR2 SVGIG (reference sequence). This rearrangement joins TRBV30 to TRBJ1-4; D is unresolved. The TCR comes from a woman aged 50 to 60 who had recovered from COVID-19. Sequenced: PBMCs or T cells enriched from blood (not recorded which). CDR3 amino acids: CAWRASPIGLFF. CDR3 sequence (DNA): TGTGCCTGGAGGGCCTCTCCGATTGGACTGTTTTTT. The entire variable domain, with the rest obtained from reference TRBV30 and TRBJ1-4, is as follows: SQTIHQWPATLVQPVGSPLSLECTVEGTSNPNLYWYRQAAGRGLQLLFYSVGIGQISSEVPQNLSASRPQDRQFILSSKKLLLSDSGFYLCAWRASPIGLFFGSGTQLSVL.